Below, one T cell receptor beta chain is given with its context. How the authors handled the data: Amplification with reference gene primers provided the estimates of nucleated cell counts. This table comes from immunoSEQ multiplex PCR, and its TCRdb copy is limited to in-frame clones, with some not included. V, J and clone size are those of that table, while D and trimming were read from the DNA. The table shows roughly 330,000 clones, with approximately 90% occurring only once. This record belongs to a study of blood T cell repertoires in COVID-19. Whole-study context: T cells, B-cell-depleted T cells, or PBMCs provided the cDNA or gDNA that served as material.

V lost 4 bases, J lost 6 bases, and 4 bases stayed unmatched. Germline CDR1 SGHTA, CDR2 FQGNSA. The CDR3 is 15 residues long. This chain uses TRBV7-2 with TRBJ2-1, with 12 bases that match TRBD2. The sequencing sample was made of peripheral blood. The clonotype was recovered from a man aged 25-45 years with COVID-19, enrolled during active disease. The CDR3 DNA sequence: TGTGCCAGCAGCTGGACTAGCGGGGCCCCCAATGAGCAGTTCTTC. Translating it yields CASSWTSGAPNEQFF.